The text below deals with one T cell receptor beta chain. These data come from a study of shared clonotypes between healthy human individuals. The germline CDR1 and CDR2 sequences are SGHNT and YYREEE (reference sequence). Trimming took 4 bases from V and 3 from J, leaving 19 bases between them. The CDR3 loop spans 16 amino acids. Each subset's genomic DNA was split evenly across several immunoSEQ plates. Clones were read by immunoSEQ multiplex PCR, and TCRdb kept only the in-frame ones, dropping some. The sample has around 450,000 clones, roughly three quarters seen once; the top ten hold roughly 13%.

This clonotype was obtained from a middle-aged woman in good health. Some clones in this sample may be carry-over from other donors' samples. The rearrangement links TRBV5-4 to TRBJ2-5; D may be TRBD1 (5 bases). The sample was PBMCs. CDR3 loop: CASSNPLGAGEETQYF. The CDR3 DNA follows: TGTGCCAGCAGCAACCCACTTGGGGCAGGAGAAGAGACCCAGTACTTC.